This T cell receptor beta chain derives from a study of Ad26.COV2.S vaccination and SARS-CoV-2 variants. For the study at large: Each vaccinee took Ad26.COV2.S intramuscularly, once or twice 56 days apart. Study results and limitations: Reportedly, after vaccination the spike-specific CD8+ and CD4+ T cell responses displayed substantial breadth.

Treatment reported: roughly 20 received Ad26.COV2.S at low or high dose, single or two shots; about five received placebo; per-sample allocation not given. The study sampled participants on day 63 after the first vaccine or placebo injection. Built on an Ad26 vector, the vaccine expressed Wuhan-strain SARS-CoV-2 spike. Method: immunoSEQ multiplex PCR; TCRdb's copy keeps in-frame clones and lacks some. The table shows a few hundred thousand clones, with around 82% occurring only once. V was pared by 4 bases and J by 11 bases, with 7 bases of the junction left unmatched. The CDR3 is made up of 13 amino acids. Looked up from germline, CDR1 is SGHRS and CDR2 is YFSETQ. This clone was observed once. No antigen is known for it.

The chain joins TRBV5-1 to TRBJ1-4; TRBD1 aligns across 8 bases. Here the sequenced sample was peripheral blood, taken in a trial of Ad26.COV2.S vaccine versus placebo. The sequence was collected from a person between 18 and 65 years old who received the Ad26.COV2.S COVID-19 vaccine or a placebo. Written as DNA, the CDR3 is TGCGCCAGCAGCCCTGGACAGGGCGGGAAACTGTTTTTT. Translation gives CASSPGQGGKLFF.